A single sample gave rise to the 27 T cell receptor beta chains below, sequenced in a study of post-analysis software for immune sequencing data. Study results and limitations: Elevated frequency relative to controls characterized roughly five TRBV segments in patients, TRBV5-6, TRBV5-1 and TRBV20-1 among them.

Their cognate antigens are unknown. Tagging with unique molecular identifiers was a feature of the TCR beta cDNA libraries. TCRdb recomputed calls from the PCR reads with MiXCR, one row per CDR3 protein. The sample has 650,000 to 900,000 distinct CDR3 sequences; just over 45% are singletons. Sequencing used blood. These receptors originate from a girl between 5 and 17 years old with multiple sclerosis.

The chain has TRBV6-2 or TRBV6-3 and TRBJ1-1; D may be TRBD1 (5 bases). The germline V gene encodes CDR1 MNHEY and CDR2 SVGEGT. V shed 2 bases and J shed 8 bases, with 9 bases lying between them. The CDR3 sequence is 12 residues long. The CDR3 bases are TGTGCCAGCAGTTACCGCCGGGGGGAAGCTTTCTTT. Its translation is CASSYRRGEAFF.

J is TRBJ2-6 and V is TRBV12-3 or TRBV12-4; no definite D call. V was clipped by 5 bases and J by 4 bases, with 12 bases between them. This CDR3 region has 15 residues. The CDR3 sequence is CASSPRVSGANVLTF. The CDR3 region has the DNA TGTGCCAGCAGTCCCCGGGTGTCCGGGGCCAACGTCCTGACTTTC.

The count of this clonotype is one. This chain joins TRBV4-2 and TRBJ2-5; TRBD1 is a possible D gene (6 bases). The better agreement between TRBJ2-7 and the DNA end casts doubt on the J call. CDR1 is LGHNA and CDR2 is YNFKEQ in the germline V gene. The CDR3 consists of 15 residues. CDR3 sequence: CASSQGRDKYYEQYF. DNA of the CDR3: TGTGCCAGCAGCCAAGGTAGGGACAAGTACTACGAGCAGTACTTC.

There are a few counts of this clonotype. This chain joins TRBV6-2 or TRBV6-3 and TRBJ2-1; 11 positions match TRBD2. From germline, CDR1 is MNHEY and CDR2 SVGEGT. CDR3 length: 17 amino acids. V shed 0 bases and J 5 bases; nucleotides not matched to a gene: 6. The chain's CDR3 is CASSYSRGLAENNEQFF. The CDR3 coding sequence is TGTGCCAGCAGTTACTCACGGGGACTAGCGGAGAACAATGAGCAGTTCTTC.

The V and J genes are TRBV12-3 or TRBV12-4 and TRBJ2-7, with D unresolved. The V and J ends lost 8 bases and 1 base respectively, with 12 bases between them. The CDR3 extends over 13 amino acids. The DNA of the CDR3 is TGTGCCAGCGGCGAGAACGGTTCCTACGAGCAGTACTTC. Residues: CASGENGSYEQYF.

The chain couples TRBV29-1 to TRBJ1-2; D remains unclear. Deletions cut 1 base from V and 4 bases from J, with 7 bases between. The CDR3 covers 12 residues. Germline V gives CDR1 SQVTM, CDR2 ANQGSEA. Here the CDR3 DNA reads TGCAGCGTTGAAGCCGAGGGCTATGGCTACACCTTC. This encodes CSVEAEGYGYTF.

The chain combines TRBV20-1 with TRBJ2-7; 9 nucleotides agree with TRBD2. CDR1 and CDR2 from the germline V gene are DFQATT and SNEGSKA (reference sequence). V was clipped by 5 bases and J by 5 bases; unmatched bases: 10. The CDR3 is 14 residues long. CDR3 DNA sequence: TGCAGTGCTCGCGCGGGAGGGCCGGAAAACGAGCAGTACTTC. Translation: CSARAGGPENEQYF.

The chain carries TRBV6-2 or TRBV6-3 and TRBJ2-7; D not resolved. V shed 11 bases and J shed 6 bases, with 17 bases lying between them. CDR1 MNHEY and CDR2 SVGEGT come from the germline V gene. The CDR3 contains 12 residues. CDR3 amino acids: CAGGPTKIEQYF. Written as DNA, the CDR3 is TGTGCCGGCGGACCTACTAAGATCGAGCAGTACTTC.

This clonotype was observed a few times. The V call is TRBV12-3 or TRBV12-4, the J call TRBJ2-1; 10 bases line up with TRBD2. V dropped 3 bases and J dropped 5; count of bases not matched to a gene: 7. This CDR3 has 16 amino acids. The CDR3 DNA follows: TGTGCCAGCAGTTTCGGAGCGGGAGGGAGCGACAATGAGCAGTTCTTC. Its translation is CASSFGAGGSDNEQFF.

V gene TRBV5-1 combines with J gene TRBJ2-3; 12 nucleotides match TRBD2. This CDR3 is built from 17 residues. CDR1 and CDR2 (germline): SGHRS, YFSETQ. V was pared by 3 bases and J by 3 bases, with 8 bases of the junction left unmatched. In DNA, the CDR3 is TGCGCCAGCAGCTCAAAGGGACTAGCGGGTTTGACAGATACGCAGTATTTT. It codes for CASSSKGLAGLTDTQYF.

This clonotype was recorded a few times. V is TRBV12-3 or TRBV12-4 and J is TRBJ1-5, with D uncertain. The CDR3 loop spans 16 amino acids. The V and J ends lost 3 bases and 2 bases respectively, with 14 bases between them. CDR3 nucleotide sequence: TGTGCCAGCAGTTTGTCTGGGATTGGGGGCAATCAGCCCCAGCATTTT. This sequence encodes CASSLSGIGGNQPQHF.

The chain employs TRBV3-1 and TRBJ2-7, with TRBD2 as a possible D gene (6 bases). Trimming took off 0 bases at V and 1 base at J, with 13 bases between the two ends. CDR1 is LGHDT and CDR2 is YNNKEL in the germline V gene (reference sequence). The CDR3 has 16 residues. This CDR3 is CASSQDSGVLSYEQYF. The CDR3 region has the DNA TGTGCCAGCAGCCAAGATAGCGGAGTCCTTTCCTACGAGCAGTACTTC.

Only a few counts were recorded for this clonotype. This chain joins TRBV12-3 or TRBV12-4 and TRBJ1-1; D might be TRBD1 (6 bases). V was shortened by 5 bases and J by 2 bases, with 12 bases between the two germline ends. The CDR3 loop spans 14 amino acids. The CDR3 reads CASSLTGPNTEAFF. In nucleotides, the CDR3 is TGTGCCAGCAGTCTGACAGGACCTAACACTGAAGCTTTCTTT.

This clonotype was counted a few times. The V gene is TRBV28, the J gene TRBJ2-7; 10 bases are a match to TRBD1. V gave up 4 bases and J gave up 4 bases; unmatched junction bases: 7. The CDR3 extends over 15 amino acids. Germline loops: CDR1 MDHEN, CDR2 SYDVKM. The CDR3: CASSSPGQGRYEQYF. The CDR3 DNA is TGTGCCAGCAGTTCTCCGGGACAGGGGAGATACGAGCAGTACTTC.

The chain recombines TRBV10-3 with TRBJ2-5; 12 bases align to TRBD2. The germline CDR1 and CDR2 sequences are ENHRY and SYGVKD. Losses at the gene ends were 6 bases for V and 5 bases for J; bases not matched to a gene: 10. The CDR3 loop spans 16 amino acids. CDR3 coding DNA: TGTGCCATCAGGGGACCCGGACTAGCGGGAAGGGAGACCCAGTACTTC. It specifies CAIRGPGLAGRETQYF.

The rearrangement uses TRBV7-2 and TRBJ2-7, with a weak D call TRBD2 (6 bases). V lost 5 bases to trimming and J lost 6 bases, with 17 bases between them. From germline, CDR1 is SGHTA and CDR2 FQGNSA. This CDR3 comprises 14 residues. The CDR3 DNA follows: TGTGCCAGCAGCCCGGGACTCGTCCGAGTCGAGCAGTACTTC. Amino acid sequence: CASSPGLVRVEQYF.

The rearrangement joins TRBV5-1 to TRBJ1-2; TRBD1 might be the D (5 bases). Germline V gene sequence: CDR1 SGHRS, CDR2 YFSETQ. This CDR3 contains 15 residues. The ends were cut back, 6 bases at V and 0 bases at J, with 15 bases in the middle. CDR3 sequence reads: CASNQIPGANYGYTF. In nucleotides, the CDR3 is TGCGCCAGCAATCAAATCCCGGGGGCTAACTATGGCTACACCTTC.

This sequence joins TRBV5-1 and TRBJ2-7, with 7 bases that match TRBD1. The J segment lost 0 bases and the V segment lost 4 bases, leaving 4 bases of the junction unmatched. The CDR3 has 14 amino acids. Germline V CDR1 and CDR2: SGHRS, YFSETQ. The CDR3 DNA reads TGCGCCAGCAGCAGGGACAGCCGCTCCTACGAGCAGTACTTC. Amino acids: CASSRDSRSYEQYF.

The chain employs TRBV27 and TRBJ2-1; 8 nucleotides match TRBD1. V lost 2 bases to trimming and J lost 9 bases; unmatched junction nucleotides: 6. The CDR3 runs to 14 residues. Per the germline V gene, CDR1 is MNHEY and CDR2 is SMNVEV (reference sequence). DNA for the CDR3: TGTGCCAGCAGTTTACTTTCCGGGACAGGTGAGCAGTTCTTC. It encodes CASSLLSGTGEQFF.

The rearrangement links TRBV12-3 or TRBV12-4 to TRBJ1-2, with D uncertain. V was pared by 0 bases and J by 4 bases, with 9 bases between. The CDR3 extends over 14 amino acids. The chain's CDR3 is CASSLADGPYGYTF. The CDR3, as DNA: TGTGCCAGCAGTTTAGCCGACGGCCCCTATGGCTACACCTTC.

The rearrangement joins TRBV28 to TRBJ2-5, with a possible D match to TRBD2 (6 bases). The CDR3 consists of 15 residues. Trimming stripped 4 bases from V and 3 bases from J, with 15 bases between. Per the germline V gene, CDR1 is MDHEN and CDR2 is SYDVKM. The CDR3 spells CASSSIADLEETQYF. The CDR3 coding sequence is TGTGCCAGCAGTTCCATAGCGGATCTCGAAGAGACCCAGTACTTC.

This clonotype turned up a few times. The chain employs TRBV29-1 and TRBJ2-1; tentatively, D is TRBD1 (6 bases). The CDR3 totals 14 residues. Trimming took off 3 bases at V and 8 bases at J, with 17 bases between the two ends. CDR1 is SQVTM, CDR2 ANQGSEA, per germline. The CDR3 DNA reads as TGCAGCGTTGAGGGACAAACGAATTGGGATGAGCAGTTCTTC. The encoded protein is CSVEGQTNWDEQFF.

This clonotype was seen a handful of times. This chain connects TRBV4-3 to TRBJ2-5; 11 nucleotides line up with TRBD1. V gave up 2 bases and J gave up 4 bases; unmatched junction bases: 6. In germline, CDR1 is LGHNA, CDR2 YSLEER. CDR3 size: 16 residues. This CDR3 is CASSQFGQGARETQYF. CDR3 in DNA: TGCGCCAGCAGCCAATTCGGACAGGGGGCTAGAGAGACCCAGTACTTC.

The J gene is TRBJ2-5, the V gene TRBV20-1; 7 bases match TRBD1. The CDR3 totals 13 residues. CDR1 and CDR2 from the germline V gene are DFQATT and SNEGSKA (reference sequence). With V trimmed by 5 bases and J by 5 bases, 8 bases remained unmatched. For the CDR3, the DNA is TGCAGTGCTTTTAACAGGGGAATGGAGACCCAGTACTTC. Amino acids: CSAFNRGMETQYF.

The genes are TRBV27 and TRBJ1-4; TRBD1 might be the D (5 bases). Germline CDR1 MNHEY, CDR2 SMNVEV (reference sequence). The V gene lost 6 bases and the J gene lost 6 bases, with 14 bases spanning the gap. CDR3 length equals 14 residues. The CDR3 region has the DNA TGTGCCAGCAGCCTTCTGGGGACCGATGAAAAACTGTTTTTT. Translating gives CASSLLGTDEKLFF.

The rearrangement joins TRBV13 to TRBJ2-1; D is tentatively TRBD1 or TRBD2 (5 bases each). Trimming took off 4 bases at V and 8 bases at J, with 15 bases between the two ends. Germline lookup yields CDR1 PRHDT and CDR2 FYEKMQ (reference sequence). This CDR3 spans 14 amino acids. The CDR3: CASSSRGRIYEQFF. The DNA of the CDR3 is TGTGCCAGCAGCTCGAGGGGAAGAATCTATGAGCAGTTCTTC.

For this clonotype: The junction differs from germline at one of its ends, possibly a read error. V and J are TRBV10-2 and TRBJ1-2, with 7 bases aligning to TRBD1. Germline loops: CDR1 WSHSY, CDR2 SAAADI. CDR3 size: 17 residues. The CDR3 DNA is TGCGCCAGCAGTGATCTCCGGCGGACAGGAGGCAACTACGGCTACACCTTC. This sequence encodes CASSDLRRTGGNYGYTF.